The present TCR beta chain was sequenced within a study of cytomegalovirus exposure and HLA in healthy donors. The study, taken as a whole, reports: One later analysis reportedly identified an Asian-associated ancestry cluster that showed fewer N-insertions than the roughly 670-donor mean. One variant, a missense change in DCLRE1C, was linked in a later analysis to TCR beta V- and J-gene trimming.

CDR1 and CDR2 (germline): MRHNA, SNTAGT. The CDR3 covers 13 residues. J gave up 8 bases and V 7 bases, and 8 bases lay outside the gene matches. As regards this clone: Its antigen remains unidentified.

The PCR employed 60 Vbeta primers together with 13 Jbeta primers. The data were produced by immunoSEQ multiplex PCR, yet TCRdb's version contains in-frame clones alone and is incomplete. The sample consists of approximately 88,000 clones, more than 70% of them appearing once. V usage is TRBV6-4 and J usage is TRBJ1-1, with 9 nucleotides matching TRBD1. The TCR comes from a man aged 18-30 years in good health and CMV-seronegative. Sequencing used PBMCs. The CDR3 sequence is CASIRTGAPEAFF. CDR3 coding DNA: TGTGCCAGCATAAGGACAGGGGCACCAGAAGCTTTCTTT.